The 29 T cell receptor beta chains below all came from one sample that was sequenced in a study of cytomegalovirus exposure and HLA in healthy donors (dated by TCRdb to between 2016 and 2019). The library was made by the immunoSEQ multiplex PCR assay. For the multiplex PCR, a mixture combining 60 forward primers for TCR Vbeta segments and 13 reverse primers for TCR Jbeta segments was used. The table comes from immuneACCESS by way of TCRdb, which keeps in-frame sequences with V and J called. Part of the clones is missing from these tables; in studies checked, under half for an unresolved V gene and the rest for unknown reasons. The sample has roughly 130,000 clones on record, 80% to 90% of them singletons. Together, the top ten hold almost 3% of the sample. The specimen sequenced was PBMCs. The source of these receptors is a woman in her late teens or twenties in good health and CMV-seropositive.

V is TRBV10-2 and J is TRBJ1-6; no clear D. V lost 8 bases to trimming and J lost 6 bases, with 5 bases between them. The germline V gene has CDR1 WSHSY and CDR2 SAAADI. The CDR3 length is 11 residues. The CDR3 reads CASRSNSPLHF. The CDR3, as DNA: TGCGCCAGCCGCAGTAATTCACCCCTCCACTTT.

The gene calls are TRBV4-2 and TRBJ2-3; 9 bases fit TRBD2. This CDR3 region has 15 residues. The germline V gene has CDR1 LGHNA and CDR2 YNFKEQ. V was clipped by 1 base and J by 4 bases; unmatched bases: 3. CDR3 nucleotides: TGTGCCAGCAGCCAAGTCGCTAGCGGGGCAGATACGCAGTATTTT. Its protein product is CASSQVASGADTQYF.

The CDR3, as DNA: TGTGCCAGCAGCTTAGATAGCGGGACAGGGGTCCACGAGCAGTACTTC. It translates to CASSLDSGTGVHEQYF. The chain combines TRBV11-2 with TRBJ2-7; TRBD1 aligns across 10 bases. With 0 bases clipped from V and 5 bases from J, the junction kept 7 bases outside the gene matches. CDR1 and CDR2 (germline): SGHAT, FQNNGV. The CDR3 runs to 16 residues.

The chain uses TRBV6-5 and TRBJ1-2; 12 bases line up with TRBD1. Germline lookup yields CDR1 MNHEY and CDR2 SVGAGI. The CDR3 has 15 residues. The ends lost 4 bases at V and 8 bases at J; junction bases unmatched: 8. The CDR3 DNA reads TGTGCCAGCAGTTCCGGGACAGGGGGCGAGTCCGGCTACACCTTC. This gives the protein CASSSGTGGESGYTF.

V usage is TRBV5-6 and J usage is TRBJ2-5; 8 bases line up with TRBD2. In germline, CDR1 is SGHDT, CDR2 YYEEEE. The CDR3 is 16 residues long. V lost 6 bases to trimming and J lost 1 base; unmatched junction nucleotides: 11. In nucleotides, the CDR3 is TGTGCCAGCACCCCCGACCCGGGGGGGCGCCAAGAGACCCAGTACTTC. Protein product: CASTPDPGGRQETQYF.

This chain links TRBV6-5 with TRBJ1-1, with D tentatively TRBD1 (6 bases). V was cut by 7 bases and J by 3 bases, with 12 bases left in between. This CDR3 comprises 13 residues. Germline V CDR1 and CDR2: MNHEY, SVGAGI. The CDR3 DNA is TGTGCCAGCACCCAGGGGCTTCACACTGAAGCTTTCTTT. It yields the protein CASTQGLHTEAFF.

V is TRBV7-3 and J is TRBJ2-5, with 7 bases identical to TRBD2. The junction had 1 base not matched to a gene; V was cut back by 5 bases and J by 1 base. Germline V gene lookup returns CDR1 SGHTA and CDR2 FQGTGA. The CDR3 is 13 amino acids. The CDR3 loop is CASSRGVQETQYF. CDR3 nucleotides: TGTGCCAGCAGCCGGGGGGTCCAAGAGACCCAGTACTTC.

The gene calls are TRBV29-1 and TRBJ1-1; D is perhaps TRBD1 (6 bases). Germline values: CDR1 SQVTM, CDR2 ANQGSEA. This CDR3 is built from 12 residues. Trimming removed 8 bases from V and 7 bases from J, with 17 bases in between. CDR3 residues: CSPHRVSNEAFF. The CDR3 bases are TGCAGCCCCCACAGGGTCAGTAATGAAGCTTTCTTT.

This clone was seen once. The rearrangement links TRBV14 to TRBJ2-2; D is ambiguous. The V end lost 3 bases, the J end lost 4 bases, and 9 bases lay between the germline ends. CDR3 size: 14 residues. Germline V CDR1 and CDR2: SGHDN, FVKESK. The CDR3 bases are TGTGCCAGCAGCCACGAATACGGCACCGGGGAGCTGTTTTTT. It is translated as CASSHEYGTGELFF.

The chain recombines TRBV4-1 with TRBJ2-5; the D gene is possibly TRBD1 (6 bases). The CDR3 is made up of 15 amino acids. V dropped 1 base and J dropped 4 bases, with 13 bases sitting between them. Germline V gene sequence: CDR1 MGHRA, CDR2 YSYEKL. The CDR3 nucleotides are TGCGCCAGCAGCCAAGCTTCCCGGGACACAGAGACCCAGTACTTC. This sequence encodes CASSQASRDTETQYF.

This chain links TRBV5-1 with TRBJ2-2; TRBD2 matches at 7 bases. The CDR3 contains 15 residues. V was pared by 1 base and J by 4 bases, with 4 bases of the junction left unmatched. Germline loops: CDR1 SGHRS, CDR2 YFSETQ. This chain's CDR3 is CASSLNGGGTGELFF. CDR3 sequence (DNA): TGCGCCAGCAGCTTGAATGGGGGGGGCACCGGGGAGCTGTTTTTT.

This clone has a single count. The gene calls are TRBV27 and TRBJ2-7; no reliable D call. Germline lookup yields CDR1 MNHEY and CDR2 SMNVEV (reference sequence). The CDR3 is made up of 14 amino acids. Between the trimmed V and J ends, which lost 0 bases and 3 bases, there was a span of 9 bases. In nucleotides, the CDR3 is TGTGCCAGCAGTTTATCCCTAGTCGGCTACGAGCAGTACTTC. Residues: CASSLSLVGYEQYF.

This clone appeared once. Its ends do not fully match the called genes, so a read error is possible. The rearrangement uses TRBV5-1 and TRBJ2-6, with D tentatively TRBD2 (5 bases). The germline CDR1 and CDR2 sequences are SGHRS and YFSETQ. CDR3 length: 19 amino acids. This CDR3 reads CASNLEGWAGGSGANVLTF. The CDR3 DNA is TGCGCCAGCAACTTGGAAGGGTGGGCAGGAGGCTCTGGGGCCAACGTCCTGACTTTC.

The chain couples TRBV2 to TRBJ1-4; perhaps TRBD1 as D (5 bases). V shed 11 bases and J shed 4 bases, with 11 bases lying between them. Germline CDR1 is SNHLY and CDR2 is FYNNEI. The CDR3 length is 12 residues. The CDR3 sequence: CAGRGVNEKLFF. For the CDR3, the DNA is TGTGCCGGCCGGGGGGTTAATGAAAAACTGTTTTTT.

This clone occurred a few times. The chain recombines TRBV28 with TRBJ1-3; 7 bases line up with TRBD1. Germline V gene data show CDR1 as MDHEN and CDR2 as SYDVKM. V was pared by 6 bases and J by 4 bases, with 6 bases of the junction left unmatched. The CDR3 sequence is 14 residues long. CDR3 region: CASRGRGYGNTIYF. CDR3 DNA sequence: TGTGCCAGCAGAGGCAGGGGGTACGGAAACACCATATATTTT.

The chain recombines TRBV25-1 with TRBJ1-1; tentative D call: TRBD1 (5 bases). This CDR3 spans 13 amino acids. From germline, CDR1 is MGHDK and CDR2 SYGVNS. V was clipped by 6 bases and J by 3 bases, with 11 bases between them. CDR3 DNA sequence: TGTGCCAGCAGGACAGAAGAATACACTGAAGCTTTCTTT. Its protein is CASRTEEYTEAFF.

The chain combines TRBV5-1 with TRBJ2-5, with D tentatively TRBD2 (5 bases). Germline CDR1 reads SGHRS; CDR2 reads YFSETQ. Deletions cut 4 bases from V and 1 base from J, with 17 bases between. The CDR3 loop spans 16 amino acids. The CDR3 coding sequence is TGCGCCAGCAGCCCAGGACTCCCGAATGTCCAAGAGACCCAGTACTTC. This translates into CASSPGLPNVQETQYF.

The CDR3 DNA reads as TGTGCCAGCAGCTCCCGGGGTAGTAACACAGATACGCAGTATTTT. It specifies CASSSRGSNTDTQYF. The genes are TRBV7-6 and TRBJ2-3, with D perhaps TRBD2 (5 bases). This CDR3 has 15 amino acids. Per the germline V gene, CDR1 is SGHVS and CDR2 is FNYEAQ. The V and J ends lost 4 bases and 2 bases respectively, with 13 bases between them.

V usage is TRBV18 and J usage is TRBJ2-1, with TRBD2 identical over 9 bases. V gave up 0 bases and J gave up 4 bases; unmatched junction bases: 1. This CDR3 is 15 amino acids long. CDR1 KGHSH and CDR2 LQKENI come from the germline V gene. CDR3 residues: CASSPPTSGYNEQFF. CDR3 nucleotide sequence: TGTGCCAGCTCACCACCGACTAGCGGATACAATGAGCAGTTCTTC. Filled out from reference TRBV18 and TRBJ2-1, the complete variable domain reads NAGVMQNPRHLVRRRGQEARLRCSPMKGHSHVYWYRQLPEEGLKFMVYLQKENIIDESGMPKERFSAEFPKEGPSILRIQQVVRGDSAAYFCASSPPTSGYNEQFFGPGTRLTVL.

The V gene is TRBV7-7, the J gene TRBJ2-2; 7 nucleotides agree with TRBD1. V was pared by 7 bases and J by 5 bases, with 7 bases of the junction left unmatched. The CDR3 has 14 residues. Germline V gene data show CDR1 as SSHAT and CDR2 as FNYEAQ (reference sequence). The CDR3 region has the DNA TGTGCCAGCAAGGAGACAGGGCGGACCGGGGAGCTGTTTTTT. This codes for CASKETGRTGELFF.

This clone was detected only a few times. The chain links TRBV30 to TRBJ1-1; D possibly corresponds to TRBD1 (5 bases). Trimming left V 5 bases short and J 1 base short, with 11 bases between. The CDR3 spans 13 residues. CDR1 is GTSNPN and CDR2 is SVGIG in the germline V gene (reference sequence). In DNA, the CDR3 is TGTGCCTGGGGAGGGGATAAGAACACTGAAGCTTTCTTT. Its protein is CAWGGDKNTEAFF.

This rearrangement joins TRBV7-9 to TRBJ2-1; 7 positions agree with TRBD1. The germline V gene has CDR1 SEHNR and CDR2 FQNEAQ (reference sequence). Trimming took 8 bases from V and 7 from J; bases not matched to a gene: 11. The CDR3 runs 14 residues. CDR3: CASGRGDRVNEQFF. Written as DNA, the CDR3 is TGTGCCAGCGGACGGGGAGACAGGGTTAATGAGCAGTTCTTC.

CDR3 DNA: TGTGCCTGGAAACAGGGGCCAAGGAACTATGGCTACACCTTC. Its translation is CAWKQGPRNYGYTF. The chain combines TRBV30 with TRBJ1-2; 7 nucleotides match TRBD1. The germline gives CDR1 GTSNPN, CDR2 SVGIG (reference sequence). Trimming took 4 bases from V and 2 from J; bases not matched to a gene: 7. This CDR3 is built from 14 residues.

This chain links TRBV7-3 with TRBJ2-2, with D perhaps matching TRBD1 (5 bases). Germline lookup yields CDR1 SGHTA and CDR2 FQGTGA. Trimming took off 4 bases at V and 4 bases at J, with 16 bases between the two ends. The CDR3 runs 16 residues. CDR3 loop: CASSSEPATVTGELFF. Written as DNA, the CDR3 is TGTGCCAGCAGCTCAGAACCTGCGACAGTCACCGGGGAGCTGTTTTTT.

This chain uses TRBV29-1 with TRBJ2-1; TRBD2 matches at 13 bases. V lost 7 bases, J lost 15 bases, and 6 bases stayed unmatched. The V gene's germline CDR1 is SQVTM and CDR2 ANQGSEA. This CDR3 comprises 11 residues. The CDR3 bases are TGCAGCGCCCGGGGACTAGCGGGGCCGTTCTTC. It specifies CSARGLAGPFF.

The CDR3 sequence: CASIGGTTDGELFF. CDR3 coding DNA: TGTGCCAGCATTGGGGGCACCACGGACGGGGAGCTGTTTTTT. The V call is TRBV2, the J call TRBJ2-2, with D possibly matching TRBD1 (6 bases). This CDR3 contains 14 residues. Trimming took off 7 bases at V and 7 bases at J, with 16 bases between the two ends. Per germline, CDR1 SNHLY and CDR2 FYNNEI.

V usage is TRBV14 and J usage is TRBJ2-7, with D tentatively TRBD1 (6 bases). CDR3 length: 13 residues. V was clipped by 8 bases and J by 3 bases, with 14 bases between them. Germline V gene sequence: CDR1 SGHDN, CDR2 FVKESK. The CDR3: CASRAGDDYEQYF. The CDR3 coding sequence is TGTGCCAGCCGGGCAGGGGACGACTACGAGCAGTACTTC.

The chain joins TRBV28 to TRBJ1-2, with 8 bases fitting TRBD1. Germline V CDR1 and CDR2: MDHEN, SYDVKM. The CDR3 runs 13 residues. V lost 6 bases and J lost 4; bases outside the gene matches: 4. This CDR3 is CASRTGAGYGYTF. CDR3 nucleotide sequence: TGTGCCAGCAGGACAGGGGCGGGCTATGGCTACACCTTC.

The chain joins TRBV6-5 to TRBJ1-5; D unresolved. Germline values: CDR1 MNHEY, CDR2 SVGAGI. Trimming cost V 0 bases and J 0 bases, with 9 bases left between them. This CDR3 is 16 amino acids long. The DNA of the CDR3 is TGTGCCAGCAGTTACTCGGTAGGGAGTAGCAATCAGCCCCAGCATTTT. Translating gives CASSYSVGSSNQPQHF.